This entry lists 26 T cell receptor beta chains sequenced from one sample in a study of T-cell memory formation after mild COVID-19. MiXCR was run by TCRdb on the 5' RACE reads, yielding one entry per CDR3 protein. The data hold roughly 380,000 distinct CDR3 sequences, with 25% to 30% observed a single time. Sequencing was done on a sample of PBMCs or a T cell subset sorted from them (not recorded which). These receptors were obtained from an adult woman who had mild COVID-19 (a few samples of this study predate the infection). Cell type and time point are not known.

This rearrangement joins TRBV7-3 to TRBJ2-1; D ambiguous. Germline CDR1 reads SGHTA; CDR2 reads FQGTGA. With 5 bases removed from V and 2 bases from J, the gap between germline ends came to 13 bases. The CDR3 runs 15 residues. CDR3 DNA: TGTGCCAGCAGCCCTGGGGTAGGCCCCTACAATGAGCAGTTCTTC. Its translation is CASSPGVGPYNEQFF.

This clonotype was seen a handful of times. J is TRBJ2-1 and V is TRBV11-3, with TRBD2 identical over 9 bases. The CDR3 has 15 residues. V trimming: 1 base; J trimming: 6 bases; junction bases outside the gene matches: 4. Germline lookup yields CDR1 SGHNT and CDR2 YENEEA. The CDR3, as DNA: TGTGCCAGCAGCTTAGTAGCGGGAGTGTTCAATGAGCAGTTCTTC. Its protein is CASSLVAGVFNEQFF. The entire variable domain, with the rest obtained from reference TRBV11-3 and TRBJ2-1, is as follows: EAGVVQSPRYKIIEKKQPVAFWCNPISGHNTLYWYLQNLGQGPELLIRYENEEAVDDSQLPKDRFSAERLKGVDSTLKIQPAELGDSAVYLCASSLVAGVFNEQFFGPGTRLTVL.

The rearrangement uses TRBV20-1 and TRBJ2-3; D is perhaps TRBD2 (6 bases). This CDR3 spans 16 amino acids. Germline CDR1 DFQATT, CDR2 SNEGSKA (reference sequence). Trimming stripped 0 bases from V and 1 base from J, with 14 bases between. The CDR3 region is CSARDLGRTGTDTQYF. CDR3 sequence (DNA): TGCAGTGCTAGAGATCTTGGGAGGACCGGCACAGATACGCAGTATTTT.

This clonotype was seen a few times. The chain combines TRBV6-4 with TRBJ2-1; 8 bases match TRBD2. The CDR3 contains 14 residues. With V trimmed by 3 bases and J by 9 bases, 7 bases remained unmatched. The germline V gene encodes CDR1 MRHNA and CDR2 SNTAGT. CDR3 amino acids: CASSEFPGLAEQFF. Here the CDR3 DNA reads TGTGCCAGCAGTGAATTCCCCGGACTAGCTGAGCAGTTCTTC.

This rearrangement joins TRBV7-8 to TRBJ2-2; 12 bases match TRBD2. The CDR3 totals 17 residues. V was clipped by 5 bases and J by 1 base; unmatched bases: 5. Germline values: CDR1 SGHVS, CDR2 FQNEAQ. CDR3 loop: CASSPPGLAGNTGELFF. The CDR3 region has the DNA TGTGCCAGCAGCCCACCGGGACTAGCGGGGAACACCGGGGAGCTGTTTTTT.

The V and J genes are TRBV20-1 and TRBJ1-2; the D gene is possibly TRBD1 (5 bases). The CDR3 runs 12 residues. Trimming shortened V by 5 bases and J by 6 bases, and 13 bases separated the two germline ends. Looked up from germline, CDR1 is DFQATT and CDR2 is SNEGSKA (reference sequence). CDR3 sequence reads: CSAAAGDHGYTF. The CDR3 DNA reads TGCAGTGCTGCCGCGGGGGACCATGGCTACACCTTC.

The chain combines TRBV20-1 with TRBJ1-2; 10 nucleotides agree with TRBD1. This CDR3 is built from 15 residues. V gave up 5 bases and J gave up 2 bases; unmatched junction bases: 8. Germline lookup yields CDR1 DFQATT and CDR2 SNEGSKA (reference sequence). CDR3 in amino acids: CSAPGGQGLNYGYTF. In nucleotides, the CDR3 is TGCAGTGCTCCCGGGGGACAGGGGCTCAACTATGGCTACACCTTC.

This clonotype was seen more than once but under ten times. V and J are TRBV12-3 or TRBV12-4 and TRBJ2-1; unclear D gene. Trimming cost V 5 bases and J 8 bases, with 13 bases left between them. The length of the CDR3 is 13 residues. The chain's CDR3 is CASSLSQNYEQFF. For the CDR3, the DNA is TGTGCCAGCAGTCTCTCCCAGAATTATGAGCAGTTCTTC.

This rearrangement joins TRBV7-9 to TRBJ2-5; D gene uncertain. The V and J ends lost 3 bases and 1 base respectively, with 12 bases between them. The CDR3 spans 15 residues. CDR1 is SEHNR, CDR2 FQNEAQ, per germline (reference sequence). CDR3 protein: CASSFLELPQETQYF. The CDR3 region has the DNA TGTGCCAGCAGCTTCCTCGAACTACCCCAAGAGACCCAGTACTTC.

The genes are TRBV9 and TRBJ2-7; D uncertain. The CDR3 is 16 residues long. Trimming pared 0 bases from V and 2 bases from J, leaving 15 bases between. The germline V gene encodes CDR1 SGDLS and CDR2 YYNGEE. CDR3 DNA: TGTGCCAGCAGCGTAGATGCTGGCGACATTACCTACGAGCAGTACTTC. This gives the protein CASSVDAGDITYEQYF.

This clonotype has just a few counts. This chain joins TRBV12-3 or TRBV12-4 and TRBJ2-1, with TRBD2 matching over 10 bases. The CDR3 contains 17 residues. Trimming took 5 bases from V and 8 from J; bases not matched to a gene: 15. The CDR3 here is CASSLSPLAGARDEQFF. The CDR3 DNA reads as TGTGCCAGCAGTCTTAGCCCCCTAGCGGGAGCCAGGGATGAGCAGTTCTTC.

The V gene is TRBV3-1, the J gene TRBJ2-7, with 12 bases fitting TRBD2. After removal of 3 bases from V and 0 bases from J, the junction contained 9 bases not matched to a gene. The CDR3 is 18 amino acids. Looked up from germline, CDR1 is LGHDT and CDR2 is YNNKEL (reference sequence). The CDR3 here is CASSHRTSGTRGSYEQYF. The CDR3 DNA reads as TGTGCCAGCAGCCATCGGACTAGCGGGACCCGGGGCTCCTACGAGCAGTACTTC.

CDR3 nucleotide sequence: TGCGCCAGCAGCTTGGTGTGGGGGACGGTATCCTACGAGCAGTACTTC. It is translated as CASSLVWGTVSYEQYF. This chain connects TRBV5-1 to TRBJ2-7; either TRBD1 or TRBD2 may supply D (5 bases each). The germline V gene encodes CDR1 SGHRS and CDR2 YFSETQ. Trimming removed 0 bases from V and 1 base from J, with 14 bases in between. CDR3 size: 16 residues.

This clonotype turned up a few times. The chain recombines TRBV2 with TRBJ1-1, with 7 bases fitting TRBD1. Per germline, CDR1 SNHLY and CDR2 FYNNEI. Trimming took 6 bases from V and 1 from J; bases not matched to a gene: 5. This CDR3 has 14 residues. The CDR3 spells CASRLRTGNTEAFF. In nucleotides, the CDR3 is TGTGCCAGCAGGCTTCGGACAGGGAACACTGAAGCTTTCTTT.

This rearrangement joins TRBV5-5 to TRBJ1-2; D may be TRBD1 (5 bases). The CDR3 has 15 amino acids. Trimming took 8 bases from V and 2 from J, leaving 19 bases between them. CDR1 SGHKS and CDR2 YYEKEE come from the germline V gene (reference sequence). The CDR3 spells CARSPAPTENYGYTF. The CDR3 DNA reads TGTGCCAGAAGCCCGGCACCGACAGAGAACTATGGCTACACCTTC. The whole variable domain, filled in from reference TRBV5-5 and TRBJ1-2, reads DAGVTQSPTHLIKTRGQQVTLRCSPISGHKSVSWYQQVLGQGPQFIFQYYEKEERGRGNFPDRFSARQFPNYSSELNVNALLLGDSALYLCARSPAPTENYGYTFGSGTRLTVV.

This clonotype was counted only a few times. The chain has TRBV11-2 and TRBJ2-3; a possible D gene is TRBD2 (7 bases). V was shortened by 2 bases and J by 1 base, with 22 bases between the two germline ends. This CDR3 is 19 amino acids long. Germline CDR1 SGHAT, CDR2 FQNNGV. Here the CDR3 DNA reads TGTGCCAGCAGCTTACCAACGGGACATCCGGGAGGAGGCACAGATACGCAGTATTTT. This codes for CASSLPTGHPGGGTDTQYF.

This clonotype came up a few times. This sequence joins TRBV5-1 and TRBJ2-7; D unresolved. CDR1 and CDR2 from the germline V gene are SGHRS and YFSETQ. The CDR3 contains 14 residues. V gave up 6 bases and J gave up 1 base, with 14 bases separating them. CDR3 protein: CASKKGWDSYEQYF. CDR3 nucleotide sequence: TGCGCCAGCAAAAAGGGATGGGATTCCTACGAGCAGTACTTC. Together with reference TRBV5-1 and TRBJ2-7, the CDR3 gives the full variable domain: KAGVTQTPRYLIKTRGQQVTLSCSPISGHRSVSWYQQTPGQGLQFLFEYFSETQRNKGNFPGRFSGRQFSNSRSEMNVSTLELGDSALYLCASKKGWDSYEQYFGPGTRLTVT.

The chain carries TRBV30 and TRBJ2-2, with D perhaps matching TRBD2 (5 bases). V lost 2 bases and J lost 4, with 11 bases in between. Looked up from germline, CDR1 is GTSNPN and CDR2 is SVGIG (reference sequence). The CDR3 runs 14 residues. The CDR3 protein is CAWSPPRGTGELFF. The CDR3 nucleotides are TGTGCCTGGAGTCCCCCTCGGGGCACCGGGGAGCTGTTTTTT.

This clonotype was detected only a few times. The chain links TRBV9 to TRBJ1-1; 7 nucleotides agree with TRBD1. V was clipped by 0 bases and J by 1 base; unmatched bases: 9. Germline V gene lookup returns CDR1 SGDLS and CDR2 YYNGEE. The CDR3 consists of 17 residues. CDR3 in amino acids: CASSVGPHGTANTEAFF. The CDR3 coding sequence is TGTGCCAGCAGCGTAGGACCCCACGGGACAGCGAACACTGAAGCTTTCTTT.

The J gene is TRBJ2-7, the V gene TRBV24-1; 7 nucleotides match TRBD2. The CDR3 sequence is 13 residues long. CDR1 is KGHDR and CDR2 is SFDVKD in the germline V gene. Trimming at V came to 5 bases and at J to 3 bases, leaving 3 bases not matched to a gene. The CDR3 region has the DNA TGTGCCACCAGTGGCCGGGACTACTACGAGCAGTACTTC. Translated, it gives CATSGRDYYEQYF.

The chain couples TRBV6-2 or TRBV6-3 to TRBJ2-1; D assignment may be TRBD1 or TRBD2 (5 bases each). The CDR3 covers 16 residues. V lost 4 bases and J lost 0, with 13 bases in between. Germline V CDR1 and CDR2: MNHEY, SVGEGT. CDR3 in amino acids: CASSSPGTNSYNEQFF. CDR3 DNA: TGTGCCAGCAGTTCTCCCGGGACCAACTCCTACAATGAGCAGTTCTTC.

The chain uses TRBV6-5 and TRBJ2-5; D remains ambiguous. Germline assignment: CDR1 MNHEY and CDR2 SVGAGI. V lost 5 bases to trimming and J lost 2 bases, with 15 bases between them. The CDR3 runs to 15 residues. This chain's CDR3 is CASSQLKHPQETQYF. CDR3 nucleotides: TGTGCCAGCAGTCAGCTCAAGCACCCTCAAGAGACCCAGTACTTC.

This clonotype was seen a few times. The chain employs TRBV7-9 and TRBJ2-3, with D uncertain. V was pared by 4 bases and J by 2 bases, with 13 bases between. Germline CDR1 SEHNR, CDR2 FQNEAQ (reference sequence). The CDR3 totals 15 residues. The chain's CDR3 is CASSSYRTLTDTQYF. The CDR3 DNA is TGTGCCAGCAGCTCTTACCGGACCCTCACAGATACGCAGTATTTT.

The J gene is TRBJ2-5, the V gene TRBV11-1; possible D gene TRBD1, 5 bases. Germline V CDR1 and CDR2: SGHAT, FQDESV (reference sequence). The V and J ends lost 5 bases and 6 bases respectively, with 10 bases between them. The CDR3 consists of 12 residues. The CDR3 DNA is TGTGCCAGCAGCCCGACAGAAAAGACCCAGTACTTC. It specifies CASSPTEKTQYF.

This sequence joins TRBV30 and TRBJ2-1, with D tentatively TRBD1 (5 bases). The germline CDR1 and CDR2 sequences are GTSNPN and SVGIG (reference sequence). V lost 4 bases to trimming and J lost 7 bases, with 14 bases between them. This CDR3 region has 13 residues. The CDR3 region is CAWNPGFRNEQFF. The CDR3 DNA reads as TGTGCCTGGAACCCAGGGTTTAGGAATGAGCAGTTCTTC.

The gene calls are TRBV5-1 and TRBJ2-5; no clear D gene. With 0 bases removed from V and 3 bases from J, the gap between germline ends came to 9 bases. The CDR3 totals 14 residues. Germline V lookup: CDR1 SGHRS, CDR2 YFSETQ. The CDR3 bases are TGCGCCAGCAGCTTGGGAGGCGGTAAAGAGACCCAGTACTTC. It is translated as CASSLGGGKETQYF. Filled out from reference TRBV5-1 and TRBJ2-5, the complete variable domain reads KAGVTQTPRYLIKTRGQQVTLSCSPISGHRSVSWYQQTPGQGLQFLFEYFSETQRNKGNFPGRFSGRQFSNSRSEMNVSTLELGDSALYLCASSLGGGKETQYFGPGTRLLVL.